The 13 T cell receptor beta chains below come from one sample, sequenced in a study of shared clonotypes between healthy human individuals (dated by TCRdb to the early 2020s). The library was made by the immunoSEQ multiplex PCR assay. TCRdb carries this immuneACCESS record with in-frame sequences only. Its versions omit some clonotypes, under half of them owing to an unresolved V gene in the studies checked, with the rest unexplained. A total of about 580,000 clones appear in this sample, roughly 98% of them only once. 0.3% to 0.35% of the sample is taken by the ten largest. CD8 naive samples were obtained by positive selection for CCR7 among CD45RO-negative cells, yielding a CD45RA+CCR7+ population from which TemRA cells were excluded. The sample consisted of naive CD8+ T cells sorted from blood. The intended sense of this specimen's cell subset or site label: CD45RA+CCR7+. These receptors were taken from a young man in good health.

J is TRBJ1-1 and V is TRBV4-1; 7 bases match TRBD1. The CDR3 runs to 15 residues. V lost 4 bases, J lost 1 base, and 6 bases stayed unmatched. Germline loops: CDR1 MGHRA, CDR2 YSYEKL. In DNA, the CDR3 is TGCGCCAGCAGCCTTATGACAGGGCCGAACACTGAAGCTTTCTTT. Encoded protein: CASSLMTGPNTEAFF.

This chain uses TRBV13 with TRBJ2-6; the D is unclear. CDR3 length: 14 amino acids. Trimming cost V 5 bases and J 4 bases, with 9 bases left between them. Germline V gene lookup returns CDR1 PRHDT and CDR2 FYEKMQ (reference sequence). The CDR3 nucleotides are TGTGCCAGCAGCCCCTGGGAAGGGGCCAACGTCCTGACTTTC. The encoded protein is CASSPWEGANVLTF.

The chain couples TRBV27 to TRBJ2-7; no clear D gene. The length of the CDR3 is 13 residues. CDR1 is MNHEY and CDR2 is SMNVEV in the germline V gene (reference sequence). V shed 4 bases and J shed 0 bases, with 7 bases lying between them. In nucleotides, the CDR3 is TGTGCCAGCAGTTCTTCACTCTCCTACGAGCAGTACTTC. Protein product: CASSSSLSYEQYF.

The rearrangement uses TRBV4-1 and TRBJ2-7; 9 bases match TRBD2. V lost 0 bases, J lost 10 bases, and 10 bases stayed unmatched. Germline V gene data show CDR1 as MGHRA and CDR2 as YSYEKL. The CDR3 covers 15 residues. The CDR3 protein is CASSQEGRPSGKQYF. The CDR3 DNA sequence: TGCGCCAGCAGCCAAGAGGGGAGGCCTAGCGGGAAACAGTACTTC.

The rearrangement uses TRBV6-1 and TRBJ2-1; possible D gene TRBD2, 6 bases. This CDR3 spans 15 amino acids. Trimming stripped 6 bases from V and 9 bases from J, with 21 bases between. Germline V gene lookup returns CDR1 MNHNS and CDR2 SASEGT. CDR3 region: CASSDGPTGAGEQFF. For the CDR3, the DNA is TGTGCCAGCAGCGATGGGCCTACGGGAGCGGGTGAGCAGTTCTTC.

This clone was seen only once. The chain is built from TRBV15 and TRBJ2-5, with unresolved D. Germline V gives CDR1 LNHNV, CDR2 YYDKDF (reference sequence). This CDR3 is built from 16 residues. The ends were cut back, 4 bases at V and 2 bases at J, with 17 bases in the middle. CDR3 sequence: CATSTLGSGPQETQYF. CDR3 nucleotide sequence: TGTGCCACCAGCACTTTAGGCTCAGGCCCACAAGAGACCCAGTACTTC.

CDR3 sequence: CASSFGTVNEQFF. The DNA of the CDR3 is TGTGCCAGCAGCTTCGGGACTGTCAATGAGCAGTTCTTC. This chain links TRBV7-9 with TRBJ2-1; possible D gene TRBD2, 6 bases. The germline V and J ends were trimmed by 3 bases and 6 bases, with 9 bases remaining between them. Germline CDR1 reads SEHNR; CDR2 reads FQNEAQ (reference sequence). This CDR3 is built from 13 residues.

V and J are TRBV4-3 and TRBJ1-1, with D tentatively TRBD1 (5 bases). Germline CDR1 is LGHNA and CDR2 is YSLEER. Trimming shortened V by 1 base and J by 8 bases, and 17 bases separated the two germline ends. The CDR3 consists of 15 residues. CDR3 residues: CASSQGPGAGLEAFF. Here the CDR3 DNA reads TGCGCCAGCAGCCAAGGGCCCGGAGCAGGGCTAGAAGCTTTCTTT.

This clone has just one count. J is TRBJ2-1 and V is TRBV7-9; 10 positions match TRBD2. The V gene end was trimmed by 2 bases and the J gene end by 8 bases; junction bases not matched to a gene: 9. The CDR3 is 16 amino acids. The V gene's germline CDR1 is SEHNR and CDR2 FQNEAQ (reference sequence). The CDR3 protein is CASSLRGAGGPYEQFF. CDR3 DNA sequence: TGTGCCAGCAGCTTACGGGGAGCGGGAGGGCCATATGAGCAGTTCTTC.

The gene calls are TRBV11-2 and TRBJ2-1; 7 bases fit TRBD2. CDR3 length: 15 residues. With 4 bases clipped from V and 6 bases from J, the junction kept 9 bases outside the gene matches. In germline, CDR1 is SGHAT, CDR2 FQNNGV. The CDR3 region is CASSYIAGLSNEQFF. The CDR3 bases are TGTGCCAGCAGCTACATCGCGGGACTATCCAATGAGCAGTTCTTC. The full variable domain, in which reference TRBV11-2 and TRBJ2-1 provide the parts outside the CDR3, is EAGVAQSPRYKIIEKRQSVAFWCNPISGHATLYWYQQILGQGPKLLIQFQNNGVVDDSQLPKDRFSAERLKGVDSTLKIQPAKLEDSAVYLCASSYIAGLSNEQFFGPGTRLTVL.

The chain is built from TRBV5-5 and TRBJ1-1; D is ambiguous. V was pared by 1 base and J by 0 bases, with 7 bases between. CDR1 is SGHKS and CDR2 is YYEKEE in the germline V gene (reference sequence). The CDR3 is made up of 14 amino acids. This CDR3 reads CASSLRLMNTEAFF. The CDR3 coding sequence is TGTGCCAGCAGCTTGAGGCTCATGAACACTGAAGCTTTCTTT.

Concerning this clone itself: Other DNA sequences from this sample encode an identical CDR3 as well. This chain joins TRBV29-1 and TRBJ2-1, with a tentative D call TRBD2 (6 bases). CDR1 SQVTM and CDR2 ANQGSEA come from the germline V gene. The V gene lost 4 bases and the J gene lost 3 bases, with 10 bases spanning the gap. This CDR3 comprises 13 residues. The CDR3 reads CSVGLADYNEQFF. The CDR3, as DNA: TGCAGCGTTGGATTAGCGGACTACAATGAGCAGTTCTTC.

V gene TRBV7-9 combines with J gene TRBJ1-2, with 10 bases that match TRBD1. This CDR3 is 13 amino acids long. V lost 3 bases, J lost 8 bases, and 3 bases stayed unmatched. Looked up from germline, CDR1 is SEHNR and CDR2 is FQNEAQ (reference sequence). The CDR3 DNA reads as TGTGCCAGCAGCTTGACAGGGGGCTCCGGCTACACCTTC. Protein product: CASSLTGGSGYTF.